These 29 T cell receptor beta chains were sequenced from one sample in a study of breast tumors, draining lymph nodes, adjacent tissues. The lymph nodes were axillary draining lymph nodes from breast cancer patients. TCRdb ran MiXCR on the multiplex PCR reads and lists one entry per CDR3 protein. The sample includes 250,000 or so distinct CDR3 sequences, 30% of them seen just once. The specimen sequenced was axillary lymph node tissue. Receptor source: a female donor with breast cancer. Some clones in this sample may be carry-over from other donors' samples.

This clonotype was counted many times. This CDR3 is CASSVRLAGVYNEQFF. Written as DNA, the CDR3 is TGTGCCAGCAGCGTACGGTTAGCGGGCGTATACAATGAGCAGTTCTTC. The chain links TRBV9 to TRBJ2-1, with 7 bases lining up with TRBD2. The V segment lost 1 base and the J segment 4 bases; nucleotides outside the gene matches: 8. The CDR3 contains 16 residues. Germline V gene sequence: CDR1 SGDLS, CDR2 YYNGEE. Supplemented by reference TRBV9 and TRBJ2-1, the full variable domain reads DSGVTQTPKHLITATGQRVTLRCSPRSGDLSVYWYQQSLDQGLQFLIQYYNGEERAKGNILERFSAQQFPDLHSELNLSSLELGDSALYFCASSVRLAGVYNEQFFGPGTRLTVL.

This clonotype was seen a handful of times. A much larger clone sits a single nucleotide away, making a read error possible. The J gene is TRBJ2-2, the V gene TRBV5-5; D ambiguous. The V end lost 1 base, the J end lost 6 bases, and 13 bases lay between the germline ends. Germline V gene data show CDR1 as SGHKS and CDR2 as YYEKEE (reference sequence). This CDR3 is built from 15 residues. This CDR3 is CASSLFATRAGELFF. DNA of the CDR3: TGTGCCAGCAGCTTGTTTGCCACCCGAGCCGGGGAGCTGTTTTTT. The full variable domain, its missing parts supplied by reference TRBV5-5 and TRBJ2-2, is DAGVTQSPTHLIKTRGQQVTLRCSPISGHKSVSWYQQVLGQGPQFIFQYYEKEERGRGNFPDRFSARQFPNYSSELNVNALLLGDSALYLCASSLFATRAGELFFGEGSRLTVL.

This clonotype was detected many times. The junction departs from the called germline gene at one end, perhaps through a read error. The chain couples TRBV7-7 to TRBJ2-2; D might be TRBD1 or TRBD2, each matching 7 bases. The length of the CDR3 is 15 residues. Germline V gene lookup returns CDR1 SSHAT and CDR2 FNYEAQ (reference sequence). DNA for the CDR3: TGTGCTAGCAGCGACAGGGAGGGATACACCGGGGAGCTGTTTTTT. Encoded protein: CASSDREGYTGELFF.

The chain couples TRBV27 to TRBJ1-5, with no clear D. From germline, CDR1 is MNHEY and CDR2 SMNVEV (reference sequence). Trimming took 1 base from V and 3 from J, leaving 13 bases between them. The CDR3 sequence is 16 residues long. Written as DNA, the CDR3 is TGTGCCAGCAGTTTATGGGCCAGGACGGCCAATCAGCCCCAGCATTTT. Translation: CASSLWARTANQPQHF.

This chain connects TRBV27 to TRBJ2-3; no definite D call. V lost 5 bases to trimming and J lost 6 bases, with 21 bases between them. The CDR3 extends over 16 amino acids. CDR1 and CDR2 from the germline V gene are MNHEY and SMNVEV (reference sequence). The CDR3 loop reads CASSRTLGNLIDTQYF. CDR3 sequence (DNA): TGTGCCAGCAGTCGGACCCTAGGGAATCTCATCGATACGCAGTATTTT.

V is TRBV4-2 and J is TRBJ2-5; possibly TRBD2 for D (5 bases). With 2 bases removed from V and 1 base from J, the gap between germline ends came to 17 bases. Germline-derived CDR1 and CDR2 are LGHNA and YNFKEQ. The CDR3 is made up of 17 amino acids. CDR3 residues: CASSQLSAGEGQETQYF. The CDR3 DNA reads as TGTGCCAGCAGCCAATTGTCCGCAGGAGAGGGCCAAGAGACCCAGTACTTC.

This clonotype occurred many times. The chain combines TRBV7-3 with TRBJ2-1; D not certain. CDR1 is SGHTA, CDR2 FQGTGA, per germline. The V end lost 2 bases, the J end lost 7 bases, and 6 bases lay between the germline ends. This CDR3 is built from 12 residues. The CDR3 coding sequence is TGTGCCAGCAGCTTATCCGGGAATGAGCAGTTCTTC. The encoded protein is CASSLSGNEQFF.

Details on this clonotype: The DNA is left out, because the CDR3 cannot be placed on it with certainty; the CDR3 is given as TCRdb lists it. J is TRBJ2-3 and V is TRBV29-1. Germline CDR1 reads SQVTM; CDR2 reads ANQGSEA. The CDR3 region is 22 residues in length, termini included. CDR3 sequence reads: CSVEDRARICASSLAGTDTQYF.

This clonotype was picked up many times. This chain uses TRBV6-2 or TRBV6-3 with TRBJ1-2; D is perhaps TRBD1 (6 bases). V lost 4 bases and J 0 bases, leaving 9 bases between the germline ends. The CDR3 extends over 14 amino acids. Germline assignment: CDR1 MNHEY and CDR2 SVGEGT. Written as DNA, the CDR3 is TGTGCCAGCAGTTTCGACAGGACTAACTATGGCTACACCTTC. It encodes CASSFDRTNYGYTF.

The rearrangement links TRBV30 to TRBJ2-7; D is perhaps TRBD1 (5 bases). Trimming removed 5 bases from V and 3 bases from J, with 17 bases in between. This CDR3 has 14 residues. Looked up from germline, CDR1 is GTSNPN and CDR2 is SVGIG (reference sequence). CDR3 coding DNA: TGTGCCTGGGGGCCCGCAGGGTCGAACTACGAGCAGTACTTC. It encodes CAWGPAGSNYEQYF.

V gene TRBV29-1 combines with J gene TRBJ2-3; TRBD2 might be the D (5 bases). Per germline, CDR1 SQVTM and CDR2 ANQGSEA. CDR3 length: 13 residues. The V gene lost 8 bases and the J gene lost 4 bases, with 16 bases spanning the gap. The CDR3 bases are TGCAGCTTCGGGCTAGCTGTACCAGATACGCAGTATTTT. It is translated as CSFGLAVPDTQYF.

This clonotype was recorded many times. The CDR3 sequence: CATRGSGYGYTF. As DNA, the CDR3 is TGTGCCACCCGGGGCAGCGGCTATGGCTACACCTTC. The chain links TRBV15 to TRBJ1-2; D possibly corresponds to TRBD1 (5 bases). This CDR3 region has 12 residues. Germline CDR1 reads LNHNV; CDR2 reads YYDKDF (reference sequence). Trimming took off 8 bases at V and 4 bases at J, with 11 bases between the two ends.

A note on this clonotype: Possible read error: a much larger clone is one base away. The chain joins TRBV6-6 to TRBJ2-5, with D possibly matching TRBD2 (6 bases). Trimming removed 5 bases at V and 6 bases at J, with 25 bases between. The CDR3 loop spans 17 amino acids. The germline CDR1 and CDR2 sequences are MNHNY and SVGAGI (reference sequence). The CDR3 bases are TGTGCCAGCAGTCACCAGGCGATGGTGAATAGCGGAAAGACCCAGTACTTC. It yields the protein CASSHQAMVNSGKTQYF.

This clonotype was seen repeatedly, ten times or more. The chain recombines TRBV6-2 or TRBV6-3 with TRBJ1-4, with 10 bases aligning to TRBD1. Germline assignment: CDR1 MNHEY and CDR2 SVGEGT. This CDR3 spans 13 amino acids. J was trimmed by 10 bases and V by 7 bases; bases with no gene match: 6. CDR3: CASTETGGGKLFF. The DNA of the CDR3 is TGTGCCAGCACCGAGACAGGGGGCGGAAAACTGTTTTTT.

This clonotype showed up many times. The gene calls are TRBV2 and TRBJ2-7; maybe TRBD1 (5 bases). The V end was cut by 4 bases, the J end by 2 bases, with 6 bases between. The CDR3 is 12 amino acids. Germline loops: CDR1 SNHLY, CDR2 FYNNEI. The CDR3 loop reads CASSVTAYEQYF. The CDR3, as DNA: TGTGCCAGCAGTGTGACAGCCTACGAGCAGTACTTC.

This chain uses TRBV6-2 or TRBV6-3 with TRBJ1-3; the D is unclear. Germline V CDR1 and CDR2: MNHEY, SVGEGT. The CDR3 sequence is 17 residues long. V lost 6 bases and J lost 0, with 18 bases in between. The CDR3 DNA reads as TGTGCCAGCAGACCTCTCAGCCGGGCGAACTCTGGAAACACCATATATTTT. Translation gives CASRPLSRANSGNTIYF.

This clonotype was seen repeatedly, ten times or more. The chain couples TRBV7-3 to TRBJ2-1, with 10 positions matching TRBD1. Losses at the gene ends were 3 bases for V and 8 bases for J; bases not matched to a gene: 4. Germline V CDR1 and CDR2: SGHTA, FQGTGA. The CDR3 totals 14 residues. CDR3 bases: TGTGCCAGCAGCTTTAGACAGGGGGCCGATGAGCAGTTCTTC. The encoded protein is CASSFRQGADEQFF.

Ten or more counts support this clonotype. The V call is TRBV19, the J call TRBJ2-7; D is perhaps TRBD1 (6 bases). Germline V lookup: CDR1 LNHDA, CDR2 SQIVND (reference sequence). Trimming cost V 4 bases and J 0 bases, with 13 bases left between them. The CDR3 runs to 15 residues. The CDR3: CASSTRTAVSYEQYF. The DNA for the CDR3 is TGTGCCAGTAGTACAAGGACAGCGGTCTCCTACGAGCAGTACTTC. Full variable domain (remainder filled in from reference TRBV19 and TRBJ2-7): DGGITQSPKYLFRKEGQNVTLSCEQNLNHDAMYWYRQDPGQGLRLIYYSQIVNDFQKGDIAEGYSVSREKKESFPLTVTSAQKNPTAFYLCASSTRTAVSYEQYFGPGTRLTVT.

Many counts were recorded for this clonotype. CDR3 loop: CSARDAGTAFF. The CDR3 nucleotides read TGCAGTGCTAGAGATGCAGGGACAGCTTTCTTT. The chain links TRBV20-1 to TRBJ1-1; TRBD1 might be the D (5 bases). Trimming pared 0 bases from V and 10 bases from J, leaving 9 bases between. The CDR3 is made up of 11 amino acids. Germline V gene data show CDR1 as DFQATT and CDR2 as SNEGSKA (reference sequence).

To note about this clonotype: Since the CDR3 does not end with the conserved phenylalanine or tryptophan, this likely comes from a read error. No DNA is shown, since the ends of the CDR3 on it are uncertain; the CDR3 is the one TCRdb lists. V and J are TRBV5-1 and TRBJ1-1. Germline CDR1 SGHRS, CDR2 YFSETQ. From its first to its last residue, the CDR3 has 10 amino acids. The CDR3 protein is CASSTPTGSS.

This clonotype was detected many times. This chain uses TRBV19 with TRBJ1-3, with no clear D. The V end was cut by 6 bases, the J end by 0 bases, with 12 bases between. The CDR3 runs to 15 residues. Germline V gene data show CDR1 as LNHDA and CDR2 as SQIVND (reference sequence). CDR3 amino acids: CASSSTADSGNTIYF. As DNA, the CDR3 is TGTGCCAGTAGCTCGACTGCGGACTCTGGAAACACCATATATTTT.

This clonotype was found many times. The rearrangement joins TRBV29-1 to TRBJ2-7; no definite D call. Trimming stripped 4 bases from V and 0 bases from J, with 10 bases between. The CDR3 spans 13 residues. Germline assignment: CDR1 SQVTM and CDR2 ANQGSEA. This CDR3 is CSVAPDGSYEQYF. The CDR3 DNA reads as TGCAGCGTTGCACCGGACGGCTCCTACGAGCAGTACTTC.

V gene TRBV28 combines with J gene TRBJ2-2, with a weak D call TRBD1 (5 bases). The CDR3 loop spans 17 amino acids. Trimming cost V 7 bases and J 7 bases, with 25 bases left between them. Germline-derived CDR1 and CDR2 are MDHEN and SYDVKM. The CDR3 protein is CASNSKGLGQGRGELFF. The CDR3 bases are TGTGCCAGCAATTCAAAAGGCCTAGGGCAGGGCCGCGGGGAGCTGTTTTTT.

This chain connects TRBV15 to TRBJ2-7, with a possible D match to TRBD1 (6 bases). From germline, CDR1 is LNHNV and CDR2 YYDKDF (reference sequence). Trimming cost V 3 bases and J 4 bases, with 16 bases left between them. The CDR3 sequence is 15 residues long. CDR3 residues: CATSSFREQGYEQYF. CDR3 sequence (DNA): TGTGCCACCAGCAGCTTCCGTGAACAGGGATACGAGCAGTACTTC.

This clonotype was found many times. The V and J genes are TRBV12-3 or TRBV12-4 and TRBJ2-5; 14 nucleotides match TRBD2. Unmatched junction bases numbered 2, after V lost 7 bases and J lost 4 bases. CDR3 size: 14 residues. The CDR3 here is CASKGLAGVETQYF. CDR3 DNA sequence: TGTGCCAGCAAGGGACTAGCGGGAGTAGAGACCCAGTACTTC.

Of note for this clonotype: One end of the junction is discordant with germline, which a read error may explain. CDR3 sequence (DNA): TGCGCCATCAGCTCGGGGACTAGCGGGTACAATGAGCAGTTCTTC. Protein: CAISSGTSGYNEQFF. The J gene is TRBJ2-1, the V gene TRBV5-1; 12 nucleotides line up with TRBD2. Germline V gene lookup returns CDR1 SGHRS and CDR2 YFSETQ. CDR3 length equals 15 residues.

This clonotype was seen at least ten times. This sequence joins TRBV24-1 and TRBJ1-5; tentative D call: TRBD1 (6 bases). CDR1 is KGHDR, CDR2 SFDVKD, per germline. Between the trimmed V and J ends, which lost 4 bases and 3 bases, there was a span of 9 bases. This CDR3 region has 14 residues. CDR3 protein: CATSEAGVNQPQHF. CDR3 bases: TGTGCCACCAGTGAAGCAGGGGTCAATCAGCCCCAGCATTTT.

The chain is built from TRBV27 and TRBJ2-5; 7 bases fit TRBD2. With V trimmed by 6 bases and J by 5 bases, 6 bases remained unmatched. Germline V gene sequence: CDR1 MNHEY, CDR2 SMNVEV (reference sequence). The CDR3 runs 13 residues. This CDR3 is CASRMWGGETQYF. The CDR3 bases are TGTGCCAGCAGGATGTGGGGGGGGGAGACCCAGTACTTC.

This clonotype was recorded at least ten times. This chain joins TRBV5-4 and TRBJ2-1, with 12 nucleotides matching TRBD2. Trimming took 3 bases from V and 6 from J; bases not matched to a gene: 4. CDR1 is SGHNT and CDR2 is YYREEE in the germline V gene (reference sequence). The CDR3 runs 15 residues. The chain's CDR3 is CASSYTSGRFNEQFF. CDR3 DNA sequence: TGTGCCAGCAGCTATACTAGCGGGAGGTTCAATGAGCAGTTCTTC.